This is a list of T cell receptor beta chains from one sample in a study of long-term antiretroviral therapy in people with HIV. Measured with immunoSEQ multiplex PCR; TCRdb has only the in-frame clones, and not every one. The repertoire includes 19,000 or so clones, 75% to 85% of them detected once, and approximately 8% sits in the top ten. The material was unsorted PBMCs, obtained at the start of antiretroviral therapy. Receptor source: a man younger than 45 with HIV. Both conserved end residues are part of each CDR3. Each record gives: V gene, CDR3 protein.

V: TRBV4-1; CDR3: CASSLILGGNTIYF
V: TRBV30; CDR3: CAWLDTGGAFGYTF
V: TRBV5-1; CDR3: CASSPWTVGSGNTIYF
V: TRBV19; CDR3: CASRRGRETQYF
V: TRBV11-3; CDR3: CASSLGTGEEGEKLFF
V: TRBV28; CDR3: CASSFFGQGDTEAFF
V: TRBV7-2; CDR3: CASSLGGPGHLLQPQHF
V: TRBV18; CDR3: CASSPGETYEQYF
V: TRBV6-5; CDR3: CASSNLGHTEAFF
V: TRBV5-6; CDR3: CASSLEGLAGYNEQFF
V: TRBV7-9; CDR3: CASSSTPGGGPPRAFF
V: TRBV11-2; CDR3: CASSLGVRVQHNEQFF
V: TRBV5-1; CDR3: CASSSRWGGQYEQYF
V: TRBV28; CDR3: CATRQENQPQHF
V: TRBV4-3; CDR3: CASSQELGLAGGNEQFF
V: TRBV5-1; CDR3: CASSLPLQGVSYEQYF
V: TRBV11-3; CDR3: CASSTDRGYGYTF
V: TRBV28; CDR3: CASGSDSNQPQHF
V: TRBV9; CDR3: CASSDWNNEQFF
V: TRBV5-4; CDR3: CASSPPRQGITDTQYF
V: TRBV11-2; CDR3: CASSPLGQASTGELFF
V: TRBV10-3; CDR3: CASRRLGLNQPQHF
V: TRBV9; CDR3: CASSVGGAGNTIYF
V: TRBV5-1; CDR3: CASRRDGRRGGELFF